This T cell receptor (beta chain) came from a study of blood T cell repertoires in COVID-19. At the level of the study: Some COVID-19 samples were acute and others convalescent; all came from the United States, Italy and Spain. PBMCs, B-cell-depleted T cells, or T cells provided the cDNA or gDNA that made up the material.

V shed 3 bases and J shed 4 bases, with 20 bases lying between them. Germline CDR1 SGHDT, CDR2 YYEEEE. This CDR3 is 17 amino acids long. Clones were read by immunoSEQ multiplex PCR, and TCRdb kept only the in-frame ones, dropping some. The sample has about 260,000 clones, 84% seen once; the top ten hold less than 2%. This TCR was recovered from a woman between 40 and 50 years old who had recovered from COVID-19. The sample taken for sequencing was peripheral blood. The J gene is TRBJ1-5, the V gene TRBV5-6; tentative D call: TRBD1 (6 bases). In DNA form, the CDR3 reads TGTGCCAGCAGCTCAACCCTCAGGGGATTGGGGAATCAGCCCCAGCATTTT. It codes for CASSSTLRGLGNQPQHF.